This passage covers 9 T cell receptor beta chains from one sample sequenced in a study of OX40 agonist ivuxolimab in advanced cancers. Only in-frame clones appear in the TCRdb table, and some are missing; sequencing was by immunoSEQ multiplex PCR. The table records about 13,000 clones, less than 80% of them present only once. The material was CD4+ or CD8+ T cells sorted from blood, obtained in a trial of the OX40 agonist ivuxolimab. The origin of the receptors is an adult with an advanced solid tumor such as melanoma, head and neck, liver or kidney cancer.

The chain is built from TRBV11-2 and TRBJ1-4; D is unresolved. The CDR3 consists of 16 residues. V was shortened by 1 base and J by 0 bases, with 9 bases between the two germline ends. The germline V gene encodes CDR1 SGHAT and CDR2 FQNNGV. The CDR3 protein is CASSLGASATNEKLFF. The CDR3 DNA is TGTGCCAGCAGCTTAGGGGCGAGTGCAACTAATGAAAAACTGTTTTTT. The entire variable domain, with the rest obtained from reference TRBV11-2 and TRBJ1-4, is as follows: EAGVAQSPRYKIIEKRQSVAFWCNPISGHATLYWYQQILGQGPKLLIQFQNNGVVDDSQLPKDRFSAERLKGVDSTLKIQPAKLEDSAVYLCASSLGASATNEKLFFGSGTQLSVL.

The sample holds a few counts of this clone. The CDR3 here is CASRPRGGLNTEAFF. In nucleotides, the CDR3 is TGTGCCAGCAGACCCCGGGGGGGCCTGAACACTGAAGCTTTCTTT. This chain links TRBV13 with TRBJ1-1, with D maybe TRBD1 (6 bases). The CDR3 has 15 amino acids. CDR1 is PRHDT and CDR2 is FYEKMQ in the germline V gene (reference sequence). Trimming stripped 6 bases from V and 0 bases from J, with 14 bases between.

Concerning this clone: One end of the junction does not line up with germline, which may come from a read error. This chain connects TRBV7-2 to TRBJ1-1; D may be TRBD1 (5 bases). Germline V gives CDR1 SGHTA, CDR2 FQGNSA. This CDR3 region has 16 residues. The CDR3 sequence: CASSQGVSRGDTEAFF. The CDR3 bases are TGCGCCAGCAGCCAAGGGGTTTCTAGGGGTGACACTGAAGCTTTCTTT.

There are a few counts of this clone. The chain links TRBV5-4 to TRBJ2-2, with D perhaps given as TRBD1 or TRBD2 (5 bases each). V was trimmed by 0 bases and J by 4 bases, leaving 10 bases between them. The CDR3 length is 15 residues. The V gene's germline CDR1 is SGHNT and CDR2 YYREEE (reference sequence). DNA of the CDR3: TGTGCCAGCAGCTTGGTGGGGGTCGCCACCGGGGAGCTGTTTTTT. Translation: CASSLVGVATGELFF.

The chain has TRBV29-1 and TRBJ2-3; unclear D gene. Trimming cost V 7 bases and J 0 bases, with 17 bases left between them. CDR1 and CDR2 (germline): SQVTM, ANQGSEA. The CDR3 totals 15 residues. CDR3 DNA sequence: TGCAGCGCGGCCGGCCTGCTAGATAGCACAGATACGCAGTATTTT. This sequence encodes CSAAGLLDSTDTQYF.

The chain uses TRBV5-6 and TRBJ1-2; TRBD1 matches 10 bases. The germline CDR1 and CDR2 sequences are SGHDT and YYEEEE. The CDR3 is made up of 15 amino acids. Trimming took 6 bases from V and 4 from J; bases not matched to a gene: 9. The DNA for the CDR3 is TGTGCCAGCACCAGGGGATGGGACAGGGGCTATGGCTACACCTTC. Translated: CASTRGWDRGYGYTF.

This clone was counted a few times. This chain uses TRBV7-9 with TRBJ1-3, with D perhaps matching TRBD1 (6 bases). In germline, CDR1 is SEHNR, CDR2 FQNEAQ (reference sequence). This CDR3 contains 15 residues. Trimming removed 4 bases at V and 2 bases at J, with 12 bases between. CDR3 in amino acids: CASSSTGLAGNTIYF. CDR3 bases: TGTGCCAGCAGCTCGACAGGTCTAGCTGGAAACACCATATATTTT.

The V gene is TRBV4-2, the J gene TRBJ1-3; no reliable D call. The V gene lost 4 bases and the J gene lost 0 bases, with 16 bases spanning the gap. CDR1 is LGHNA, CDR2 YNFKEQ, per germline. The CDR3 is 17 residues long. The CDR3 bases are TGTGCCAGCAGCCTTCGACTAACCGACTACTCTGGAAACACCATATATTTT. Translating gives CASSLRLTDYSGNTIYF.

This rearrangement joins TRBV13 to TRBJ2-1, with 15 bases aligning to TRBD2. V was clipped by 4 bases and J by 15 bases; unmatched bases: 10. The germline gives CDR1 PRHDT, CDR2 FYEKMQ (reference sequence). There are 15 residues in the CDR3. DNA of the CDR3: TGTGCCAGCAGCTCTCAAGGACTAGCGGGGGGGCCTGGGTTCTTC. Amino acids: CASSSQGLAGGPGFF.